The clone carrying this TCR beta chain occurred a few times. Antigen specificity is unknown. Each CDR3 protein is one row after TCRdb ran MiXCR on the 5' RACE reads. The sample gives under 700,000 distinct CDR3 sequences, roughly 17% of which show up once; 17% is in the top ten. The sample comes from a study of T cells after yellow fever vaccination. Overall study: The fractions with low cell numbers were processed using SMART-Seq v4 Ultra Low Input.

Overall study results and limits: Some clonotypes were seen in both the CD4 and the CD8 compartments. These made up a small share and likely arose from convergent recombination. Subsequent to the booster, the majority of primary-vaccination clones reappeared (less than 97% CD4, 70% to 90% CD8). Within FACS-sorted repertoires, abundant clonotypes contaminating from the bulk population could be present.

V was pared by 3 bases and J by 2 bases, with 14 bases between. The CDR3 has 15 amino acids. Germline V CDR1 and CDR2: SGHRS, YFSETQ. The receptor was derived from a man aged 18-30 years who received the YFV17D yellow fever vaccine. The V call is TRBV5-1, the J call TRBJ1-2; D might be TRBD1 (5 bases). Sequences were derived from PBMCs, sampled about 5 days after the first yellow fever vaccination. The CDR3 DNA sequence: TGCGCCAGCAGCTCCCAGGGAGCCCTCAACTATGGCTACACCTTC. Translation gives CASSSQGALNYGYTF.